This TCR beta chain was captured by sequencing in a study of T cells expressing NK-cell markers. Germline CDR1 SQVTM, CDR2 ANQGSEA. This CDR3 contains 14 residues. TCRdb reanalyzed the 5' RACE reads and collapses them to one entry per CDR3 protein, without DNA. The data include hundreds of thousands of distinct CDR3 sequences; the top ten clones carry around 5.2%. The receptor's source is a man aged 18-70 years in good health. The genes are TRBV29-1 and TRBJ2-5; TCRdb reports TRBD1, a call that lacks DNA to check it against. The sequencing sample was made of blood T cells: a sorted CD56 or NKG2C T cell subset, CD4+ or CD8+ T cells, or bulk PBMC T cells (not recorded which). The CDR3 protein is CSGKTGSKEETQYF.